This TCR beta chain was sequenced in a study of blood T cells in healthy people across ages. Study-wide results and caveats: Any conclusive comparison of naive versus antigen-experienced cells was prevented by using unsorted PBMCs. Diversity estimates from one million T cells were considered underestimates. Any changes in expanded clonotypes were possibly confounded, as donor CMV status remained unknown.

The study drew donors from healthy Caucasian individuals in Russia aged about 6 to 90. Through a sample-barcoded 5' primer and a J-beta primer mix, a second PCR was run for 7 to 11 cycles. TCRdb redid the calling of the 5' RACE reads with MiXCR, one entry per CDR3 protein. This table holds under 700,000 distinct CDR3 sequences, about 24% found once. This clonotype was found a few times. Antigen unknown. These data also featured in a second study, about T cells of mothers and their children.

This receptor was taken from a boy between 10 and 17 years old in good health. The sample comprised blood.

The CDR3 protein is CASSQELPLAGYNEQFF. Written as DNA, the CDR3 is TGTGCCAGCAGCCAAGAACTTCCGCTAGCGGGGTACAATGAGCAGTTCTTC. The chain recombines TRBV3-1 with TRBJ2-1; the match to TRBD2 covers 9 bases. CDR3 size: 17 residues. J lost 4 bases, V lost 0 bases, and 7 bases had no gene match. Germline V gene sequence: CDR1 LGHDT, CDR2 YNNKEL (reference sequence).